This entry describes one T cell receptor (beta chain). The antigen is not known. 13 Jbeta primers and 60 Vbeta primers were used for the PCR. The repertoire was sequenced with immunoSEQ multiplex PCR; TCRdb's copy has only in-frame clones and lacks some. The sample consists of 200,000 to 250,000 clones, approximately 82% of them appearing once. The sample is drawn from a study of cytomegalovirus exposure and HLA in healthy donors. The overall study: Just over 80% of a few hundred genotyped donors fell in the Caucasian-associated ancestry cluster. Study outcomes and limitations: As a later analysis revealed, the rate of TCR association differed by HLA locus, with DRB1 most and HLA-C fewest. TCR beta sequences reportedly predicted most subjects' HLA-A and HLA-B alleles accurately.

The TCR originated in a man between 18 and 35 years old in good health and CMV-seronegative. The sequenced material came from PBMCs.

The CDR3 coding sequence is TGTGCCAGCAGATCTTACCGGGGTCCCAATCAGCCCCAGCATTTT. Residues: CASRSYRGPNQPQHF. The chain uses TRBV28 and TRBJ1-5; D gene ambiguous. The CDR3 is 15 amino acids. The V and J ends lost 6 bases and 3 bases respectively, with 15 bases between them. Germline CDR1 MDHEN, CDR2 SYDVKM.